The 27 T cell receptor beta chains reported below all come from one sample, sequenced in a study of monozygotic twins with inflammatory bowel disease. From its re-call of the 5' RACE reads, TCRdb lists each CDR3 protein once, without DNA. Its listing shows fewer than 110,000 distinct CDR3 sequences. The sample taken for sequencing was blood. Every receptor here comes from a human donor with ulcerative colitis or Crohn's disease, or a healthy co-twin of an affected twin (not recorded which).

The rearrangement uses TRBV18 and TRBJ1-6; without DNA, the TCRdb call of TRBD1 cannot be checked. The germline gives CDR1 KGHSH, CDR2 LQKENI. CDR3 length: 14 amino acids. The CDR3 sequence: CASCFDSGRSPLHF.

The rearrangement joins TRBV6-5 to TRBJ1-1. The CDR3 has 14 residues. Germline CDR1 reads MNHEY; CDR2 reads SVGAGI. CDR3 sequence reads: CASSYSKMNTEAFF.

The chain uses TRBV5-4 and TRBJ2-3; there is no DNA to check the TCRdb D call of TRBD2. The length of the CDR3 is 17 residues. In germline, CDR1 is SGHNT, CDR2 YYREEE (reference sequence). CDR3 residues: CASSSPTSGVVTDTQYF.

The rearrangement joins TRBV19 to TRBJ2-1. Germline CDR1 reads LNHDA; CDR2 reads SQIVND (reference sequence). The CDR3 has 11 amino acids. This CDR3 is CATQLGYEQFF. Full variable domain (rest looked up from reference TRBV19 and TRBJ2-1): DGGITQSPKYLFRKEGQNVTLSCEQNLNHDAMYWYRQDPGQGLRLIYYSQIVNDFQKGDIAEGYSVSREKKESFPLTVTSAQKNPTAFYLCATQLGYEQFFGPGTRLTVL.

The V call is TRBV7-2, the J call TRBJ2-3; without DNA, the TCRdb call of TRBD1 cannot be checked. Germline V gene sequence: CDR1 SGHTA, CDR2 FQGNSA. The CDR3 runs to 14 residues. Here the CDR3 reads CASNRRGGTDTQYF. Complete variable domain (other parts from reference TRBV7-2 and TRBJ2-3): GAGVSQSPSNKVTEKGKDVELRCDPISGHTALYWYRQSLGQGLEFLIYFQGNSAPDKSGLPSDRFSAERTGGSVSTLTIQRTQQEDSAVYLCASNRRGGTDTQYFGPGTRLTVL.

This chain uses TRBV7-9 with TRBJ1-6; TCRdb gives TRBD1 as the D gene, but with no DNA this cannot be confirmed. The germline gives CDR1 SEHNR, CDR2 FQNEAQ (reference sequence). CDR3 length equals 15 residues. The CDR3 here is CASSLQGAYNSPLHF.

The CDR3 loop is CASSDWAGEQFF. The rearrangement links TRBV6-4 to TRBJ2-1; the D call of TRBD1 rests on TCRdb alone, since no DNA is present to check it. The germline CDR1 and CDR2 sequences are MRHNA and SNTAGT. This CDR3 contains 12 residues.

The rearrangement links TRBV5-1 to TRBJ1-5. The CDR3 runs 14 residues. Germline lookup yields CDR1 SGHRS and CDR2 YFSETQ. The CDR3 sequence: CASSSSGGNQPQHF.

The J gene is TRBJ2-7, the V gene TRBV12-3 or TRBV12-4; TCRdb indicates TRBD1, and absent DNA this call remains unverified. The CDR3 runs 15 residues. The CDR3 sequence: CASSFPGQGSYEQYF.

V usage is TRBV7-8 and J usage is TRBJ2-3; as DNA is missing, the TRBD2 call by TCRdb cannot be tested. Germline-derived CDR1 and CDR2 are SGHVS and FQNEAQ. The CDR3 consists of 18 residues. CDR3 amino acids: CASSLSLAGASSTDTQYF.

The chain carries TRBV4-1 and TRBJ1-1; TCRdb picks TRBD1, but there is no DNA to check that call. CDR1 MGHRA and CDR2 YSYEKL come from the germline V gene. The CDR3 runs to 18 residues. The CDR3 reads CASSRTGQGSVEVTEAFF.

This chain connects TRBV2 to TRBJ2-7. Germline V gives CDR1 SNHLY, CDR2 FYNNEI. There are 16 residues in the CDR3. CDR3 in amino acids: CASSSYSAEPTYEQYF.

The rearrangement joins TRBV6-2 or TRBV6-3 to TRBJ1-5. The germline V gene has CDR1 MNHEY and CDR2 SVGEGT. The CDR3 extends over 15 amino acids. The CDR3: CASSYDNAGYQPQHF.

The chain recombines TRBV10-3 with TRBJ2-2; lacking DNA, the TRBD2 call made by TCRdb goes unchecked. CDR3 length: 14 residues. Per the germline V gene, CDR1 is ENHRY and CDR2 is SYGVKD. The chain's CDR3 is CASRLAENTGELFF.

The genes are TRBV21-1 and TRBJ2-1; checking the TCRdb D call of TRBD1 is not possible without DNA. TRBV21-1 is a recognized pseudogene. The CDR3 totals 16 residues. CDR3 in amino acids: CASSKKGGGRYNEQFF.

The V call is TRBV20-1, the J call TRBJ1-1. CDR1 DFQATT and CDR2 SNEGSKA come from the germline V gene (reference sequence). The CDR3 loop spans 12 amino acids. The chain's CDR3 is CSARDQALEAFF.

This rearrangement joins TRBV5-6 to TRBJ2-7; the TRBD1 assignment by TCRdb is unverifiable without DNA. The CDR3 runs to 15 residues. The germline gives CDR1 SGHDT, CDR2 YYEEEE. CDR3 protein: CASSLWGPSSYEQYF.

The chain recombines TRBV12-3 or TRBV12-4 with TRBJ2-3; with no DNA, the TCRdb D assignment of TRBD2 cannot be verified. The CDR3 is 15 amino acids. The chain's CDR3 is CASILQRGVTDTQYF.

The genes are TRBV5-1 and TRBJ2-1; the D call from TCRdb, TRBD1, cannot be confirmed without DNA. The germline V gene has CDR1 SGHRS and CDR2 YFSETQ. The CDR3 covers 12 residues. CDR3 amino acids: CASYGGYNEQFF.

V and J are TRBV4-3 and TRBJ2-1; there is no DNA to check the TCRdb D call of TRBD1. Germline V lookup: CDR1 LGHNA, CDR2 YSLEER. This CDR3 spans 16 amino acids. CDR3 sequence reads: CASSHSPGSRSDEQFF.

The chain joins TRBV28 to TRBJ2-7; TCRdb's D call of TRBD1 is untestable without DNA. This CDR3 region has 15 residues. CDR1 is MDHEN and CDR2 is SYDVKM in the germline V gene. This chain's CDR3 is CASSPTGFQFYEQYF.

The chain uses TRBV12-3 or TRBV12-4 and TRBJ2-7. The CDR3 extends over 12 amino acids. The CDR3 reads CASSPSGNEQYF.

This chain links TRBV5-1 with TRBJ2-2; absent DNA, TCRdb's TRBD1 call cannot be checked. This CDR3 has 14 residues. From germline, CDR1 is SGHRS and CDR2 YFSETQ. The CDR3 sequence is CASSLTGPAGELFF. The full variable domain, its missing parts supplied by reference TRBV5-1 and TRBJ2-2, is KAGVTQTPRYLIKTRGQQVTLSCSPISGHRSVSWYQQTPGQGLQFLFEYFSETQRNKGNFPGRFSGRQFSNSRSEMNVSTLELGDSALYLCASSLTGPAGELFFGEGSRLTVL.

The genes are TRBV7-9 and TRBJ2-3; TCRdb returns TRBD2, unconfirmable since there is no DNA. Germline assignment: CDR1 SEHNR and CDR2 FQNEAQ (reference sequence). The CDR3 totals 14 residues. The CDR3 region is CASSLAQRRGTQYF.

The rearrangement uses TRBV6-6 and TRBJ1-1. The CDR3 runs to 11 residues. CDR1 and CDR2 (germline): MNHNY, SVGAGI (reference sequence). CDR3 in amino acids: CAVTRGTEAFF.

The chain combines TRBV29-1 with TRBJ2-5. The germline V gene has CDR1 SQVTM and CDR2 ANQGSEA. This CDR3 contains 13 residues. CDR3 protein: CSVVGMLLGTQYF.

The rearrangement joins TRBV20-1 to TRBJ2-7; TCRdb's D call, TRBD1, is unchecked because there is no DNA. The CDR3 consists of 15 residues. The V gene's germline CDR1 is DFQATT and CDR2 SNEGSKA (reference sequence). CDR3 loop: CSARGQGFRFNEQYF.